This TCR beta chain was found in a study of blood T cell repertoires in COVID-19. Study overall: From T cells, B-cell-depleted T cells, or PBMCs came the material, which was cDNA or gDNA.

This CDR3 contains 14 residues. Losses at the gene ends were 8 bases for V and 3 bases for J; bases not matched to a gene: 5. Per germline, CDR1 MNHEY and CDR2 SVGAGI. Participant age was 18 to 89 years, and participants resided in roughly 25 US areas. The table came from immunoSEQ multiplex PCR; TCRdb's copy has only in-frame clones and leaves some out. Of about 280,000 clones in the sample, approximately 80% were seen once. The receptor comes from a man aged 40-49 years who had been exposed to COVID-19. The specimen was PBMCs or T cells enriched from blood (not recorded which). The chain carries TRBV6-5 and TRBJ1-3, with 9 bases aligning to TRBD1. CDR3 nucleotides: TGTGCCAGCGGGACAGGGATTAGTGGAAACACCATATATTTT. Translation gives CASGTGISGNTIYF.